This T cell receptor beta chain was found in a study of shared clonotypes between healthy human individuals. General study results and limits: Roughly 5% of naive CD4 clonotypes were common to a handful of donors.

CDR1 is SGHTA, CDR2 FQGNSA, per germline. The V end was cut by 5 bases, the J end by 4 bases, with 14 bases between. The CDR3 loop spans 14 amino acids. The assay was immunoSEQ multiplex PCR, and TCRdb's table has in-frame clones only and misses some. Altogether about 96,000 clones are present, 68% being singletons, with the ten largest covering approximately 53%. Note on this clone: Its antigen is not identified.

Healthy HIV-negative adults without recent acute infections or vaccinations served as donors. The clonotype was recovered from a man younger than 40 in good health. Sequencing was done on a sample of memory CD8+ T cells sorted from blood. Indicated subset: CD45RO+ cells pooled with CCR7-negative TemRA cells. V usage is TRBV7-2 and J usage is TRBJ1-2; no definite D call. CDR3 amino acids: CASSRDGKTYGYTF. The CDR3 DNA follows: TGTGCCAGCAGCCGTGACGGAAAGACCTATGGCTACACCTTC. The full variable domain, completed using reference TRBV7-2 and TRBJ1-2, is GAGVSQSPSNKVTEKGKDVELRCDPISGHTALYWYRQSLGQGLEFLIYFQGNSAPDKSGLPSDRFSAERTGGSVSTLTIQRTQQEDSAVYLCASSRDGKTYGYTFGSGTRLTVV.